The text below deals with one T cell receptor beta chain. Germline V lookup: CDR1 MNHEY, CDR2 SVGAGI. The germline V and J ends were trimmed by 4 bases and 1 base, with 13 bases remaining between them. The CDR3 covers 15 residues. This record comes from a study of blood T cell repertoires in COVID-19. Here immunoSEQ multiplex PCR was the method, and the copy in TCRdb shows in-frame clones only, minus some. The sample includes 250,000 to 350,000 clones, around 87% of them seen just once. The chain links TRBV6-5 to TRBJ1-1, with D possibly matching TRBD1 (6 bases). The sequenced material came from PBMCs or T cells enriched from blood (not recorded which). The receptor's source is a woman under 30 with acute COVID-19. In DNA form, the CDR3 reads TGTGCCAGCAGTTCAGGAACAGGGCCGAACACTGAAGCTTTCTTT. Its translation: CASSSGTGPNTEAFF.